This T cell receptor beta chain was found in a study of neoadjuvant nivolumab and ipilimumab in lung cancer. The J segment lost 4 bases and the V segment lost 3 bases, leaving 6 bases of the junction unmatched. CDR3 length: 15 amino acids. Germline V gene lookup returns CDR1 LGHNT and CDR2 FRNRAP. Clones were sequenced by immunoSEQ multiplex PCR, and TCRdb holds only the in-frame ones, with some missing. The data contain approximately 17,000 clones, roughly 76% of them seen just once; the ten biggest clones take up 8%. This chain links TRBV12-5 with TRBJ1-5, with 7 bases fitting TRBD1. The sequence was collected from an adult with non-small cell lung cancer. This sample comprised tumor tissue, obtained after neoadjuvant nivolumab, alone or with ipilimumab, at or shortly before surgery. This chain's CDR3 is CASGFKIQGNQPQHF. The CDR3 nucleotides read TGTGCTAGTGGTTTTAAAATACAGGGGAATCAGCCCCAGCATTTT.